This entry lists 21 T cell receptor beta chains sequenced from one sample in a study of PD-1 blockade in classical Hodgkin lymphoma. Method: immunoSEQ multiplex PCR; TCRdb's copy keeps in-frame clones and lacks some. The sample yields approximately 30,000 clones, more than 60% seen once. Relapse was seen in all patients after autologous stem cell transplantation, and brentuximab vedotin exposure was variable. It was by magnetic negative selection that CD4+ T cells were purified from thawed PBMCs. This material consisted of CD4+ T cells from blood, taken at baseline. These receptor sequences come from a human donor with classical Hodgkin lymphoma.

This rearrangement joins TRBV2 to TRBJ1-2; D call uncertain. The V end lost 6 bases, the J end lost 1 base, and 15 bases lay between the germline ends. This CDR3 region has 15 residues. Germline V gives CDR1 SNHLY, CDR2 FYNNEI. The CDR3 reads CASRSDRMNNYGYTF. Here the CDR3 DNA reads TGTGCCAGCAGGTCGGACCGGATGAATAACTATGGCTACACCTTC.

The genes are TRBV9 and TRBJ2-7; possibly TRBD2 for D (5 bases). The CDR3 spans 15 residues. The V end was cut by 0 bases, the J end by 0 bases, with 10 bases between. Looked up from germline, CDR1 is SGDLS and CDR2 is YYNGEE. CDR3 in amino acids: CASSVDGDSSYEQYF. CDR3 DNA: TGTGCCAGCAGCGTAGACGGGGATAGCTCCTACGAGCAGTACTTC.

The chain couples TRBV6-5 to TRBJ1-2; the D is unclear. This CDR3 is 12 amino acids long. Trimming removed 2 bases from V and 4 bases from J, with 5 bases in between. Germline lookup yields CDR1 MNHEY and CDR2 SVGAGI. CDR3 coding DNA: TGTGCCAGCAGTTACGGACGCTATGGCTACACCTTC. Protein product: CASSYGRYGYTF.

The J gene is TRBJ2-3, the V gene TRBV11-3; D is possibly TRBD1 or TRBD2 (6 bases each). The CDR3 is 19 amino acids. CDR1 and CDR2 (germline): SGHNT, YENEEA. V was pared by 1 base and J by 3 bases, with 23 bases between. In DNA, the CDR3 is TGTGCCAGCAGCTTAGGTGGGCGCGCCCTAGCGAGGGGGACAGATACGCAGTATTTT. It is translated as CASSLGGRALARGTDTQYF.

This rearrangement joins TRBV4-2 to TRBJ2-1, with D possibly being TRBD1 (5 bases). The CDR3 contains 16 residues. Trimming pared 0 bases from V and 6 bases from J, leaving 15 bases between. Germline V lookup: CDR1 LGHNA, CDR2 YNFKEQ. This chain's CDR3 is CASSQEGAGLGNEQFF. The DNA for the CDR3 is TGTGCCAGCAGCCAAGAAGGGGCAGGGTTGGGCAATGAGCAGTTCTTC.

The chain carries TRBV2 and TRBJ2-7; 7 nucleotides align to TRBD1. There are 16 residues in the CDR3. With V trimmed by 2 bases and J by 3 bases, 10 bases remained unmatched. Germline loops: CDR1 SNHLY, CDR2 FYNNEI. The CDR3 here is CASSEWGTVRLYEQYF. CDR3 sequence (DNA): TGTGCCAGCAGTGAATGGGGGACAGTGAGACTCTACGAGCAGTACTTC.

V and J are TRBV28 and TRBJ1-5; D might be TRBD1 (5 bases). The germline gives CDR1 MDHEN, CDR2 SYDVKM. The length of the CDR3 is 16 residues. Trimming took off 4 bases at V and 3 bases at J, with 16 bases between the two ends. DNA for the CDR3: TGTGCCAGCAGTTCTTCAGGGACCGACGACAATCAGCCCCAGCATTTT. Translated: CASSSSGTDDNQPQHF.

The chain couples TRBV2 to TRBJ2-7; 10 bases map to TRBD2. Trimming removed 6 bases from V and 3 bases from J; junction bases left unmatched: 5. The germline gives CDR1 SNHLY, CDR2 FYNNEI. The CDR3 is made up of 14 amino acids. The CDR3 loop is CASRERGGSYEQYF. For the CDR3, the DNA is TGTGCCAGCAGAGAGCGGGGGGGAAGCTACGAGCAGTACTTC.

This clone has a handful of counts. This chain links TRBV10-3 with TRBJ2-2, with a weak D call TRBD2 (5 bases). The CDR3 has 14 residues. Trimming removed 5 bases from V and 7 bases from J, with 14 bases in between. Germline V gene sequence: CDR1 ENHRY, CDR2 SYGVKD. This CDR3 reads CAISRGEGSGELFF. The CDR3 DNA is TGTGCCATCAGTCGGGGTGAGGGCAGCGGGGAGCTGTTTTTT.

The chain recombines TRBV29-1 with TRBJ1-3; D gene uncertain. The ends were cut back, 4 bases at V and 7 bases at J, with 8 bases in the middle. There are 11 residues in the CDR3. Per the germline V gene, CDR1 is SQVTM and CDR2 is ANQGSEA. Here the CDR3 DNA reads TGCAGCGTTGGTGTCTGGAACACCATATATTTT. This encodes CSVGVWNTIYF. Variable domain in full (rest from reference TRBV29-1 and TRBJ1-3): SAVISQKPSRDICQRGTSLTIQCQVDSQVTMMFWYRQQPGQSLTLIATANQGSEATYESGFVIDKFPISRPNLTFSTLTVSNMSPEDSSIYLCSVGVWNTIYFGEGSWLTVV.

The V gene is TRBV5-4, the J gene TRBJ2-5; 8 positions match TRBD2. The trim removed 4 bases at V and 2 bases at J, leaving 10 bases unmatched. The CDR3 runs to 16 residues. Looked up from germline, CDR1 is SGHNT and CDR2 is YYREEE (reference sequence). CDR3 in DNA: TGTGCCAGCAGCCCCCGGGGGGGCGCAAGGCAAGAGACCCAGTACTTC. This sequence encodes CASSPRGGARQETQYF.

This clone was detected a few times. The gene calls are TRBV28 and TRBJ1-4; D remains unclear. Germline V lookup: CDR1 MDHEN, CDR2 SYDVKM. V was cut by 5 bases and J by 8 bases, with 18 bases left in between. This CDR3 has 15 amino acids. The CDR3 DNA is TGTGCCAGCAGTCTCGGACGCGGGTTCGGGGAAAAACTGTTTTTT. Encoded protein: CASSLGRGFGEKLFF.

Details on this clone: A read error may account for a junction end that differs from germline. This chain connects TRBV7-3 to TRBJ1-4; the D gene is possibly TRBD1 (6 bases). The CDR3 totals 14 residues. From germline, CDR1 is SGHTA and CDR2 FQGTGA. CDR3 sequence reads: CASSLNGGSERLFF. As DNA, the CDR3 is TGTGCCAGCAGCCTCAATGGGGGCTCCGAAAGACTGTTTTTT.

V usage is TRBV30 and J usage is TRBJ1-1; D gene unclear. Germline CDR1 GTSNPN, CDR2 SVGIG (reference sequence). The CDR3 loop spans 13 amino acids. The V gene lost 0 bases and the J gene lost 4 bases, with 9 bases spanning the gap. The CDR3 DNA reads TGTGCCTGGAGTGTATCCCCGTTCACTGAAGCTTTCTTT. This sequence encodes CAWSVSPFTEAFF.

A single count supports this clone. This chain links TRBV6-6 with TRBJ1-4, with D uncertain. Per germline, CDR1 MNHNY and CDR2 SVGAGI (reference sequence). V lost 4 bases to trimming and J lost 0 bases, with 12 bases between them. The CDR3 runs to 16 residues. For the CDR3, the DNA is TGTGCCAGCAGTTTCGGGAAGCGAACAACTAATGAAAAACTGTTTTTT. It specifies CASSFGKRTTNEKLFF.

The chain couples TRBV27 to TRBJ2-3; TRBD1 or TRBD2 may be the D gene (5 bases each). Germline loops: CDR1 MNHEY, CDR2 SMNVEV (reference sequence). The CDR3 covers 15 residues. Between the trimmed V and J ends, which lost 5 bases and 0 bases, there was a span of 12 bases. The CDR3 loop reads CASSLRGSSTDTQYF. The CDR3 coding sequence is TGTGCCAGCAGTCTCCGGGGCTCTAGCACAGATACGCAGTATTTT.

The gene calls are TRBV11-3 and TRBJ2-1; D gene unclear. V shed 5 bases and J shed 7 bases, with 9 bases lying between them. Per the germline V gene, CDR1 is SGHNT and CDR2 is YENEEA. The CDR3 runs to 12 residues. The CDR3 protein is CASSHNMNEQFF. The CDR3 DNA reads TGTGCCAGCAGCCACAACATGAATGAGCAGTTCTTC.

The chain links TRBV12-5 to TRBJ2-2, with a possible D match to TRBD1 (5 bases). The CDR3 spans 16 residues. V lost 2 bases and J lost 6, with 16 bases in between. CDR1 is LGHNT and CDR2 is FRNRAP in the germline V gene. The CDR3 loop is CASGLRVQVWSGELFF. Here the CDR3 DNA reads TGTGCTAGTGGTTTGAGAGTACAGGTCTGGTCCGGGGAGCTGTTTTTT.

V and J are TRBV6-4 and TRBJ2-7, with 9 nucleotides matching TRBD1. V gave up 7 bases and J gave up 5 bases; unmatched junction bases: 6. This CDR3 region has 13 residues. CDR1 is MRHNA and CDR2 is SNTAGT in the germline V gene. DNA for the CDR3: TGTGCCAGCAACCGGGACAGGGAGGACGAGCAGTACTTC. This encodes CASNRDREDEQYF.

The chain employs TRBV6-6 and TRBJ1-5, with D hard to call. Germline V gene sequence: CDR1 MNHNY, CDR2 SVGAGI (reference sequence). This CDR3 is built from 15 residues. The ends were cut back, 0 bases at V and 12 bases at J, with 18 bases in the middle. The CDR3 DNA reads as TGTGCCAGCAGTTACTCGACCAACCCGAGTGGGGTCCAGCATTTT. This codes for CASSYSTNPSGVQHF.

On this clone: The sample has other DNA sequences that encode this CDR3 too. The chain is built from TRBV14 and TRBJ1-2; D may be TRBD1 (5 bases). CDR3 length: 16 residues. The V gene's germline CDR1 is SGHDN and CDR2 FVKESK. Trimming took off 1 base at V and 4 bases at J, with 16 bases between the two ends. Here the CDR3 DNA reads TGTGCCAGCAGCCAAGGGGGTCCGCGGGGCGGCTATGGCTACACCTTC. It yields the protein CASSQGGPRGGYGYTF. The variable domain in full, completed from reference TRBV14 and TRBJ1-2, reads EAGVTQFPSHSVIEKGQTVTLRCDPISGHDNLYWYRRVMGKEIKFLLHFVKESKQDESGMPNNRFLAERTGGTYSTLKVQPAELEDSGVYFCASSQGGPRGGYGYTFGSGTRLTVV.